This TCR beta chain appears in the sequencing data of a study of human T cells and chemical hapten exposure. TCRdb processed the RACE reads anew with MiXCR; each CDR3 protein has one entry. The sample holds 35,000 to 50,000 distinct CDR3 sequences, under 12% seen once. Regarding time point: pre-sensitization, week 0. Treatment here: therapeutic diphenylcyclopropenone sensitization with weekly scalp DPC. This CDR3 is 15 amino acids long. V lost 1 base and J lost 0; bases outside the gene matches: 1. Germline V CDR1 and CDR2: SNHLY, FYNNEI. This clonotype was observed many times. The sequencing here drew on whole blood, taken in connection with sensitization to the hapten diphenylcyclopropenone (DPC). The TCR sequence derives from a man in his thirties or forties with alopecia areata. Some clones in this sample may be carry-over from other donors' samples. V usage is TRBV2 and J usage is TRBJ1-2, with 8 bases fitting TRBD1. In DNA, the CDR3 is TGTGCCAGCAGTGAAGGGGACAGGACTAACTATGGCTACACCTTC. The encoded protein is CASSEGDRTNYGYTF.